One sample yielded the 31 T cell receptor beta chains listed below, sequenced in a study of blood T cell repertoires in COVID-19. Libraries were prepared by immunoSEQ multiplex PCR; TCRdb keeps only in-frame clonotypes and omits some of them. The sample includes roughly 100,000 clones, 70% to 85% of them seen just once. The source material was peripheral blood. These receptors were collected from a man in his 70s with acute or convalescent COVID-19.

This chain joins TRBV6-8 and TRBJ1-5; no firm D call. The CDR3 is 14 residues long. V dropped 10 bases and J dropped 0 bases, with 13 bases sitting between them. CDR1 and CDR2 from the germline V gene are MNHGY and SAAAGT. The CDR3 DNA follows: TGTGCCATTCTTCGGAGGCCTAGCAATCAGCCCCAGCATTTT. It encodes CAILRRPSNQPQHF.

This clone was seen only a few times. V gene TRBV19 combines with J gene TRBJ1-1; TRBD1 might be the D (6 bases). The CDR3 covers 15 residues. The V gene's germline CDR1 is LNHDA and CDR2 SQIVND (reference sequence). The V and J ends lost 3 bases and 1 base respectively, with 12 bases between them. Written as DNA, the CDR3 is TGTGCCAGTAGTATTAGGCAGGGGAAGAACACTGAAGCTTTCTTT. As protein: CASSIRQGKNTEAFF.

This chain's CDR3 is CSASKGVYEQYF. CDR3 nucleotides: TGCAGTGCTAGTAAAGGGGTCTACGAGCAGTACTTC. The chain employs TRBV20-1 and TRBJ2-7; D is perhaps TRBD1 (5 bases). Germline V gene data show CDR1 as DFQATT and CDR2 as SNEGSKA (reference sequence). The CDR3 contains 12 residues. Trimming shortened V by 3 bases and J by 3 bases, and 9 bases separated the two germline ends.

CDR3 sequence (DNA): TGTGCCAGCTCCAGGGGGAACACCGGGGAGCTGTTTTTT. This gives the protein CASSRGNTGELFF. This chain links TRBV18 with TRBJ2-2, with D perhaps TRBD1 (6 bases). V was clipped by 6 bases and J by 1 base, with 6 bases between them. This CDR3 is built from 13 residues. Germline assignment: CDR1 KGHSH and CDR2 LQKENI.

The chain couples TRBV27 to TRBJ2-5, with 8 bases that match TRBD2. The junction had 15 bases not matched to a gene; V was cut back by 7 bases and J by 5 bases. The length of the CDR3 is 16 residues. Germline V CDR1 and CDR2: MNHEY, SMNVEV (reference sequence). The DNA of the CDR3 is TGTGCCAGCAACTCCGCGGGCGGGAGGTCGGTTGAGACCCAGTACTTC. Translated: CASNSAGGRSVETQYF.

The chain joins TRBV28 to TRBJ1-4; a possible D gene is TRBD1 (6 bases). V was pared by 6 bases and J by 5 bases, with 19 bases between. The length of the CDR3 is 16 residues. Germline CDR1 is MDHEN and CDR2 is SYDVKM. CDR3 coding DNA: TGTGCCAGCAGCCCCGGGTCAGGGGCTAAGAATGAAAAACTGTTTTTT. It encodes CASSPGSGAKNEKLFF.

The gene calls are TRBV6-2 or TRBV6-3 and TRBJ1-5, with unresolved D. This CDR3 region has 12 residues. The ends were cut back, 4 bases at V and 4 bases at J, with 5 bases in the middle. CDR1 is MNHEY, CDR2 SVGEGT, per germline. The CDR3 reads CASSSGNQPQHF. CDR3 sequence (DNA): TGTGCCAGCAGTTCCGGTAATCAGCCCCAGCATTTT.

J is TRBJ2-7 and V is TRBV29-1; D is perhaps TRBD2 (7 bases). Germline assignment: CDR1 SQVTM and CDR2 ANQGSEA. The CDR3 has 11 residues. The ends were cut back, 4 bases at V and 6 bases at J, with 10 bases in the middle. The CDR3 reads CSVVRGGEQYF. DNA of the CDR3: TGCAGCGTTGTGAGGGGGGGCGAGCAGTACTTC.

The chain uses TRBV5-6 and TRBJ2-2; tentative D call: TRBD1 (6 bases). From germline, CDR1 is SGHDT and CDR2 YYEEEE. This CDR3 has 16 residues. The V and J ends lost 4 bases and 2 bases respectively, with 15 bases between them. CDR3 nucleotide sequence: TGTGCCAGCAGCCGAAATCAGGGGATAAACACCGGGGAGCTGTTTTTT. It codes for CASSRNQGINTGELFF.

The J gene is TRBJ1-1, the V gene TRBV29-1; D remains ambiguous. CDR1 is SQVTM, CDR2 ANQGSEA, per germline. The CDR3 contains 14 residues. V was trimmed by 8 bases and J by 0 bases, leaving 16 bases between them. This CDR3 reads CSSTSRGMNTEAFF. As DNA, the CDR3 is TGCAGCTCCACTAGCCGGGGAATGAACACTGAAGCTTTCTTT.

The V call is TRBV4-1, the J call TRBJ1-1, with D unclear. CDR3 length: 14 amino acids. The ends were cut back, 5 bases at V and 1 base at J, with 11 bases in the middle. The germline V gene encodes CDR1 MGHRA and CDR2 YSYEKL. For the CDR3, the DNA is TGCGCCAGCAGCAGAGTGAGGGAGAACACTGAAGCTTTCTTT. Translation gives CASSRVRENTEAFF.

In this sample, this clone turned up a few times. The rearrangement links TRBV27 to TRBJ1-1, with 10 bases that match TRBD1. Germline trimming cut 3 bases from V and 0 bases from J; bases unmatched to any gene: 1. CDR3 length: 15 amino acids. CDR1 MNHEY and CDR2 SMNVEV come from the germline V gene (reference sequence). The DNA for the CDR3 is TGTGCCAGCAGTTTGGACAGGGGGATGAACACTGAAGCTTTCTTT. Protein product: CASSLDRGMNTEAFF.

In this sample, this clone turned up once. V and J are TRBV3-1 (or the pseudogene TRBV3-2) and TRBJ2-2; 8 bases are a match to TRBD2. The CDR3 runs to 14 residues. The V segment lost 6 bases and the J segment 4 bases; nucleotides outside the gene matches: 4. Germline values: CDR1 LGHDT, CDR2 YNNKEL (reference sequence). In DNA form, the CDR3 reads TGTGCCAGCAGTTCGGGGACTAGCACCGGGGAGCTGTTTTTT. As protein: CASSSGTSTGELFF.

The chain links TRBV18 to TRBJ2-7; 7 nucleotides line up with TRBD2. CDR3 size: 13 residues. With 6 bases clipped from V and 5 bases from J, the junction kept 7 bases outside the gene matches. Germline V gene data show CDR1 as KGHSH and CDR2 as LQKENI. The DNA for the CDR3 is TGTGCCAGCTCCGGGGACTACGACAACGAGCAGTACTTC. Amino acids: CASSGDYDNEQYF.

J is TRBJ2-6 and V is TRBV7-3; TRBD1 is a possible D gene (6 bases). Trimming left V 3 bases short and J 0 bases short, with 12 bases between. The CDR3 contains 17 residues. Germline assignment: CDR1 SGHTA and CDR2 FQGTGA. CDR3 residues: CASSLSGQISGANVLTF. The CDR3, as DNA: TGTGCCAGCAGCTTGAGCGGACAGATCTCTGGGGCCAACGTCCTGACTTTC.

This sequence joins TRBV6-1 and TRBJ1-1; 8 bases agree with TRBD1. CDR3 length equals 16 residues. Germline V gene data show CDR1 as MNHNS and CDR2 as SASEGT. The V gene end was trimmed by 3 bases and the J gene end by 9 bases; junction bases not matched to a gene: 15. The CDR3 spells CASSDRTGRVLLKAFF. CDR3 coding DNA: TGTGCCAGCAGTGATAGGACAGGGAGGGTCCTTTTGAAAGCTTTCTTT.

The chain is built from TRBV3-1 (or the pseudogene TRBV3-2) and TRBJ2-2; 7 bases line up with TRBD2. The CDR3 extends over 15 amino acids. With 5 bases clipped from V and 1 base from J, the junction kept 4 bases outside the gene matches. The germline CDR1 and CDR2 sequences are LGHDT and YNNKEL (reference sequence). Here the CDR3 DNA reads TGTGCCAGCAGCGCGGGACTACTGAACACCGGGGAGCTGTTTTTT. It codes for CASSAGLLNTGELFF.

The rearrangement joins TRBV7-2 to TRBJ2-5, with 10 bases aligning to TRBD1. V was clipped by 4 bases and J by 5 bases; unmatched bases: 13. Germline assignment: CDR1 SGHTA and CDR2 FQGNSA. The CDR3 has 17 residues. The CDR3 is CASSYPGTGDSRETQYF. CDR3 nucleotides: TGTGCCAGCAGCTACCCCGGGACAGGGGATTCTAGGGAGACCCAGTACTTC.

The chain joins TRBV6-5 to TRBJ2-5; TRBD1 agrees at 8 bases. Germline V lookup: CDR1 MNHEY, CDR2 SVGAGI. CDR3 length equals 14 residues. After removal of 9 bases from V and 7 bases from J, the junction contained 13 bases not matched to a gene. For the CDR3, the DNA is TGTGCCAGTCAGGGGGAGAGGACAGGGCTGACCCAGTACTTC. This codes for CASQGERTGLTQYF.

The chain has TRBV6-5 and TRBJ2-1; the match to TRBD2 covers 10 bases. Trimming cost V 4 bases and J 3 bases; bases outside gene matches: 6. The CDR3 loop spans 16 amino acids. Germline CDR1 and CDR2: MNHEY and SVGAGI. The CDR3 is CASSSPGLARYNEQFF. The CDR3 DNA reads as TGTGCCAGCAGTTCTCCGGGACTAGCGCGCTACAATGAGCAGTTCTTC.

J is TRBJ1-5 and V is TRBV6-5; D gene uncertain. Germline loops: CDR1 MNHEY, CDR2 SVGAGI. The CDR3 totals 14 residues. Trimming took off 5 bases at V and 0 bases at J, with 8 bases between the two ends. The CDR3 region has the DNA TGTGCCAGCAGTCCAGAAAATAGCAATCAGCCCCAGCATTTT. This gives the protein CASSPENSNQPQHF.

The CDR3 DNA is TGTGCCAGCAGCCCATCTGGGGAGTACGGGGAGCTGTTTTTT. The encoded protein is CASSPSGEYGELFF. The chain recombines TRBV9 with TRBJ2-2; D perhaps matches TRBD2 (5 bases). This CDR3 comprises 14 residues. Trimming removed 4 bases from V and 7 bases from J, with 14 bases in between. CDR1 SGDLS and CDR2 YYNGEE come from the germline V gene. The variable domain in full, with the rest retrieved from reference TRBV9 and TRBJ2-2, is DSGVTQTPKHLITATGQRVTLRCSPRSGDLSVYWYQQSLDQGLQFLIQYYNGEERAKGNILERFSAQQFPDLHSELNLSSLELGDSALYFCASSPSGEYGELFFGEGSRLTVL.

V gene TRBV28 combines with J gene TRBJ2-7; TRBD2 agrees at 9 bases. Germline trimming cut 6 bases from V and 0 bases from J; bases unmatched to any gene: 3. The CDR3 is 14 amino acids. Looked up from germline, CDR1 is MDHEN and CDR2 is SYDVKM. The CDR3 nucleotides are TGTGCCAGCAGAAATAGCGGGAGCTCCTACGAGCAGTACTTC. The encoded protein is CASRNSGSSYEQYF.

The gene calls are TRBV6-5 and TRBJ1-1, with D perhaps matching TRBD1 (6 bases). The CDR3 is 13 residues long. Trimming removed 5 bases at V and 4 bases at J, with 11 bases between. The V gene's germline CDR1 is MNHEY and CDR2 SVGAGI. The CDR3 region has the DNA TGTGCCAGCAGTAAGGACAGCCTCACTGAAGCTTTCTTT. It specifies CASSKDSLTEAFF.

This clone was detected once. V is TRBV5-5 and J is TRBJ2-2, with TRBD2 matching 15 bases. CDR3 length: 17 amino acids. Germline trimming cut 4 bases from V and 6 bases from J; bases unmatched to any gene: 7. Germline values: CDR1 SGHKS, CDR2 YYEKEE (reference sequence). The CDR3: CASSQGLAGGPSGELFF. CDR3 sequence (DNA): TGTGCCAGCAGCCAAGGACTAGCGGGGGGGCCTTCCGGGGAGCTGTTTTTT. The full variable domain, in which reference TRBV5-5 and TRBJ2-2 provide the parts outside the CDR3, is DAGVTQSPTHLIKTRGQQVTLRCSPISGHKSVSWYQQVLGQGPQFIFQYYEKEERGRGNFPDRFSARQFPNYSSELNVNALLLGDSALYLCASSQGLAGGPSGELFFGEGSRLTVL.

The chain carries TRBV3-1 (or the pseudogene TRBV3-2) and TRBJ2-1; D is possibly TRBD2 (6 bases). The germline V gene encodes CDR1 LGHDT and CDR2 YNNKEL (reference sequence). Trimming pared 4 bases from V and 8 bases from J, leaving 9 bases between. The CDR3 is 12 residues long. The chain's CDR3 is CASSRRLDEQFF. The CDR3, as DNA: TGTGCCAGCAGCCGACGACTAGATGAGCAGTTCTTC.

The V call is TRBV5-1, the J call TRBJ2-7, with 8 bases aligning to TRBD2. V lost 4 bases to trimming and J lost 1 base; unmatched junction nucleotides: 7. CDR3 length: 15 residues. Germline V gene sequence: CDR1 SGHRS, CDR2 YFSETQ. The chain's CDR3 is CASSISGGTSYEQYF. In nucleotides, the CDR3 is TGCGCCAGCAGCATAAGCGGGGGTACGTCCTACGAGCAGTACTTC.

The chain combines TRBV3-1 (or the pseudogene TRBV3-2) with TRBJ1-6, with 10 positions matching TRBD1. CDR1 LGHDT and CDR2 YNNKEL come from the germline V gene (reference sequence). The CDR3 contains 15 residues. With 1 base clipped from V and 9 bases from J, the junction kept 3 bases outside the gene matches. The CDR3 nucleotides are TGTGCCAGCAGCCAAGCCCGACAGGGGGCTTCACCCCTCCACTTT. It specifies CASSQARQGASPLHF.

J is TRBJ2-1 and V is TRBV9, with a possible D match to TRBD2 (6 bases). Germline V gene lookup returns CDR1 SGDLS and CDR2 YYNGEE. The CDR3 has 17 amino acids. V lost 0 bases, J lost 4 bases, and 17 bases lay in between. The DNA for the CDR3 is TGTGCCAGCAGCGTAGGGGTTGGGACTGGGAAATACAATGAGCAGTTCTTC. Translated, it gives CASSVGVGTGKYNEQFF.

The V call is TRBV5-1, the J call TRBJ1-1; D possibly corresponds to TRBD1 (5 bases). Trimming shortened V by 0 bases and J by 2 bases, and 8 bases separated the two germline ends. Germline CDR1 is SGHRS and CDR2 is YFSETQ. The CDR3 is 14 residues long. This CDR3 reads CASSLGTRNTEAFF. For the CDR3, the DNA is TGCGCCAGCAGCTTGGGGACAAGAAACACTGAAGCTTTCTTT.

J is TRBJ1-1 and V is TRBV10-3; D remains ambiguous. V was cut by 7 bases and J by 3 bases, with 6 bases left in between. Germline V gives CDR1 ENHRY, CDR2 SYGVKD. CDR3 size: 11 residues. The CDR3 region is CAIKEDTEAFF. CDR3 nucleotides: TGTGCCATCAAAGAGGACACTGAAGCTTTCTTT.